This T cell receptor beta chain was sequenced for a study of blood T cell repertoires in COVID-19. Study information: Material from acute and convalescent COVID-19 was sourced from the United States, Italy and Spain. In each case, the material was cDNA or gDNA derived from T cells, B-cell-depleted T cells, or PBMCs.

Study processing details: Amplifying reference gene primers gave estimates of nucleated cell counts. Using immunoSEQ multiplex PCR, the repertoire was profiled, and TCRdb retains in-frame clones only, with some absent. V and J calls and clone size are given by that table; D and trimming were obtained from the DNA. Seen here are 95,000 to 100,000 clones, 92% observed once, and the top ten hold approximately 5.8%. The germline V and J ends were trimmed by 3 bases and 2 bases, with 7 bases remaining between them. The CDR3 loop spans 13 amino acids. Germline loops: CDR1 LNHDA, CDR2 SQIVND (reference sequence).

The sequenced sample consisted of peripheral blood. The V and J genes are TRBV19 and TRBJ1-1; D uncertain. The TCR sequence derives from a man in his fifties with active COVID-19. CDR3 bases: TGTGCCAGTAGTATTGTAGCTAACACTGAAGCTTTCTTT. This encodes CASSIVANTEAFF.